A single sample gave rise to the 22 T cell receptor beta chains below, sequenced in a study of T cell responses to AZD1222 COVID-19 vaccine. Some clones are missing from TCRdb's copy, which holds only in-frame ones; the method was immunoSEQ multiplex PCR. Of 100,000 to 150,000 clones listed, around 89% are singletons. The sequenced sample was peripheral blood, obtained on day 0 of MenACWY control vaccination. The receptors originated from an adult in good health.

The chain is built from TRBV3-1 (or the pseudogene TRBV3-2) and TRBJ2-7; D is ambiguous. Germline CDR1 and CDR2: LGHDT and YNNKEL (reference sequence). The V end lost 2 bases, the J end lost 7 bases, and 9 bases lay between the germline ends. The CDR3 covers 12 residues. The CDR3 is CASSQNKVEQYF. The CDR3 nucleotides read TGTGCCAGCAGCCAAAACAAGGTAGAGCAGTACTTC.

The gene calls are TRBV6-2 or TRBV6-3 and TRBJ1-1, with unresolved D. The V gene's germline CDR1 is MNHEY and CDR2 SVGEGT. V dropped 0 bases and J dropped 3 bases, with 5 bases sitting between them. This CDR3 is built from 13 residues. The CDR3 is CASSYSPYTEAFF. In DNA form, the CDR3 reads TGTGCCAGCAGTTACTCGCCGTACACTGAAGCTTTCTTT.

This clone was counted once. J is TRBJ1-1 and V is TRBV5-1; perhaps TRBD1 as D (5 bases). Trimming took off 4 bases at V and 3 bases at J, with 22 bases between the two ends. The CDR3 consists of 17 residues. The germline V gene has CDR1 SGHRS and CDR2 YFSETQ. The CDR3 protein is CASSIGNSGILDTEAFF. CDR3 bases: TGCGCCAGCAGCATAGGAAATTCAGGGATTCTGGACACTGAAGCTTTCTTT.

The genes are TRBV7-2 and TRBJ1-5; 8 bases match TRBD1. The CDR3 covers 15 residues. The germline V gene encodes CDR1 SGHTA and CDR2 FQGNSA. With V trimmed by 3 bases and J by 4 bases, 5 bases remained unmatched. Here the CDR3 reads CASSFGQGLNQPQHF. Written as DNA, the CDR3 is TGTGCCAGCAGCTTCGGACAGGGACTGAATCAGCCCCAGCATTTT.

V is TRBV9 and J is TRBJ2-3; TRBD2 agrees at 9 bases. The CDR3 contains 16 residues. CDR1 and CDR2 (germline): SGDLS, YYNGEE. V lost 3 bases and J lost 7; bases outside the gene matches: 12. As DNA, the CDR3 is TGTGCCAGCAGCGCCCTGGCTAGCGGGATCGCTAATACGCAGTATTTT. It is translated as CASSALASGIANTQYF.

The rearrangement joins TRBV6-4 to TRBJ2-3; tentatively, D is TRBD2 (5 bases). Per the germline V gene, CDR1 is MRHNA and CDR2 is SNTAGT. The CDR3 sequence is 13 residues long. Trimming removed 5 bases at V and 6 bases at J, with 12 bases between. The DNA for the CDR3 is TGTGCCAGCAGTTTGGGTAGCGTCGATACGCAGTATTTT. This codes for CASSLGSVDTQYF.

The chain has TRBV11-2 and TRBJ2-7, with D perhaps TRBD2 (6 bases). V shed 6 bases and J shed 2 bases, with 14 bases lying between them. Looked up from germline, CDR1 is SGHAT and CDR2 is FQNNGV. The CDR3 consists of 14 residues. The CDR3 protein is CASRSNSGAYEQYF. CDR3 coding DNA: TGTGCCAGCAGATCTAATAGCGGAGCCTACGAGCAGTACTTC.

The rearrangement links TRBV3-1 (or the pseudogene TRBV3-2) to TRBJ2-5, with D unclear. V was cut by 1 base and J by 4 bases, with 4 bases left in between. The CDR3 runs 12 residues. The germline V gene encodes CDR1 LGHDT and CDR2 YNNKEL (reference sequence). CDR3 loop: CASSQVSETQYF. The CDR3 nucleotides read TGTGCCAGCAGCCAAGTTTCAGAGACCCAGTACTTC.

The chain couples TRBV28 to TRBJ2-1; D might be TRBD1 (6 bases). Trimming pared 9 bases from V and 4 bases from J, leaving 13 bases between. The CDR3 spans 13 residues. Germline V gene data show CDR1 as MDHEN and CDR2 as SYDVKM. The CDR3 is CASNRDNYNEQFF. The DNA of the CDR3 is TGTGCCAGTAACCGGGACAATTACAATGAGCAGTTCTTC. Using reference TRBV28 and TRBJ2-1 for the parts outside the CDR3, the full variable domain is DVKVTQSSRYLVKRTGEKVFLECVQDMDHENMFWYRQDPGLGLRLIYFSYDVKMKEKGDIPEGYSVSREKKERFSLILESASTNQTSMYLCASNRDNYNEQFFGPGTRLTVL.

This chain connects TRBV19 to TRBJ1-5; D perhaps matches TRBD1 (6 bases). The CDR3 is made up of 15 amino acids. Germline CDR1 reads LNHDA; CDR2 reads SQIVND (reference sequence). The germline V and J ends were trimmed by 4 bases and 5 bases, with 15 bases remaining between them. This chain's CDR3 is CASSTDTRGYQPQHF. In DNA form, the CDR3 reads TGTGCCAGTAGTACGGACACCAGGGGATATCAGCCCCAGCATTTT.

This chain uses TRBV11-2 with TRBJ2-7; the D gene is possibly TRBD1 (6 bases). Germline V gene sequence: CDR1 SGHAT, CDR2 FQNNGV. V lost 4 bases, J lost 2 bases, and 18 bases lay in between. The CDR3 runs to 16 residues. CDR3 amino acids: CASSSNRGTYTYEQYF. CDR3 coding DNA: TGTGCCAGCAGCTCCAATAGGGGGACATACACCTACGAGCAGTACTTC.

The J gene is TRBJ2-7, the V gene TRBV7-2; 11 bases are a match to TRBD2. The length of the CDR3 is 16 residues. Germline CDR1 reads SGHTA; CDR2 reads FQGNSA. Trimming at V came to 3 bases and at J to 7 bases, leaving 11 bases not matched to a gene. The CDR3 loop reads CASSFIAGGPGLEQYF. As DNA, the CDR3 is TGTGCCAGCAGCTTTATAGCGGGAGGGCCGGGGTTGGAGCAGTACTTC. The entire variable domain, with the rest obtained from reference TRBV7-2 and TRBJ2-7, is as follows: GAGVSQSPSNKVTEKGKDVELRCDPISGHTALYWYRQSLGQGLEFLIYFQGNSAPDKSGLPSDRFSAERTGGSVSTLTIQRTQQEDSAVYLCASSFIAGGPGLEQYFGPGTRLTVT.

This clone has just a few counts. The rearrangement joins TRBV28 to TRBJ2-6; D is undetermined. The CDR3 has 15 residues. The V end was cut by 6 bases, the J end by 1 base, with 10 bases between. Germline loops: CDR1 MDHEN, CDR2 SYDVKM. This CDR3 reads CASRATASGANVLTF. The CDR3 DNA sequence: TGTGCCAGCAGAGCTACAGCTTCTGGGGCCAACGTCCTGACTTTC.

The V gene is TRBV6-5, the J gene TRBJ1-2; no definite D call. Per the germline V gene, CDR1 is MNHEY and CDR2 is SVGAGI. Trimming shortened V by 8 bases and J by 4 bases, and 8 bases separated the two germline ends. The CDR3 contains 11 residues. The DNA of the CDR3 is TGTGCCAGCGCGCATATCTATGGCTACACCTTC. It specifies CASAHIYGYTF.

The chain links TRBV12-3 or TRBV12-4 to TRBJ2-2; possibly TRBD2 for D (5 bases). CDR3 length: 13 residues. Trimming took off 7 bases at V and 5 bases at J, with 11 bases between the two ends. The CDR3 DNA reads TGTGCCAGCATTTATAAGCGGACCGGGGAGCTGTTTTTT. It specifies CASIYKRTGELFF.

The rearrangement uses TRBV11-1 and TRBJ2-2; D possibly corresponds to TRBD2 (6 bases). This CDR3 has 16 residues. Trimming cost V 5 bases and J 1 base, with 14 bases left between them. Per the germline V gene, CDR1 is SGHAT and CDR2 is FQDESV (reference sequence). CDR3 amino acids: CASSDFGTENTGELFF. In nucleotides, the CDR3 is TGTGCCAGCAGCGATTTTGGGACTGAGAACACCGGGGAGCTGTTTTTT.

This clone was found once. The V call is TRBV5-1, the J call TRBJ1-1; D gene ambiguous. The CDR3 has 15 residues. V was clipped by 4 bases and J by 1 base, with 14 bases between them. Germline CDR1 and CDR2: SGHRS and YFSETQ. CDR3 amino acids: CASSIEGSENTEAFF. The CDR3 DNA follows: TGCGCCAGCAGCATCGAGGGATCGGAGAACACTGAAGCTTTCTTT.

This clone has just one count. The chain uses TRBV28 and TRBJ1-4; 7 bases align to TRBD1. The CDR3 covers 16 residues. With 6 bases clipped from V and 8 bases from J, the junction kept 15 bases outside the gene matches. The germline V gene encodes CDR1 MDHEN and CDR2 SYDVKM. CDR3 amino acids: CASSQGGGGSGEKLFF. DNA of the CDR3: TGTGCCAGCAGCCAGGGAGGGGGCGGAAGCGGGGAAAAACTGTTTTTT.

This clone was found once. The CDR3 protein is CASSLGPGEDRNQPQHF. The CDR3 DNA is TGTGCCAGCAGCTTGGGCCCGGGGGAGGATCGCAATCAGCCCCAGCATTTT. This sequence joins TRBV5-6 and TRBJ1-5, with D possibly matching TRBD1 (5 bases). This CDR3 is built from 17 residues. Germline assignment: CDR1 SGHDT and CDR2 YYEEEE. V was cut by 0 bases and J by 2 bases, with 15 bases left in between. Full variable domain (outside the CDR3, taken from reference TRBV5-6 and TRBJ1-5): DAGVTQSPTHLIKTRGQQVTLRCSPKSGHDTVSWYQQALGQGPQFIFQYYEEEERQRGNFPDRFSGHQFPNYSSELNVNALLLGDSALYLCASSLGPGEDRNQPQHFGDGTRLSIL.

The V call is TRBV5-1, the J call TRBJ1-4; D is unclear. Germline V gene lookup returns CDR1 SGHRS and CDR2 YFSETQ. The CDR3 has 14 residues. V shed 3 bases and J shed 0 bases, with 6 bases lying between them. The CDR3 nucleotides read TGCGCCAGCAGCTATTCGGCAACTAATGAAAAACTGTTTTTT. Translated: CASSYSATNEKLFF.

V is TRBV18 and J is TRBJ1-6; TRBD1 matches 11 bases. J lost 9 bases, V lost 5 bases, and 6 bases had no gene match. This CDR3 region has 15 residues. CDR1 is KGHSH and CDR2 is LQKENI in the germline V gene. The chain's CDR3 is CASSRTGGEGSPLHF. The CDR3 DNA reads as TGTGCCAGCTCAAGGACAGGGGGCGAGGGTTCACCCCTCCACTTT.

The count of this clone is one. The V gene is TRBV27, the J gene TRBJ2-1; D unclear. The CDR3 loop spans 12 amino acids. Trimming took off 3 bases at V and 9 bases at J, with 9 bases between the two ends. CDR1 and CDR2 (germline): MNHEY, SMNVEV (reference sequence). The CDR3 nucleotides are TGTGCCAGCAGTTTCGGGCTTAGTGAGCAGTTCTTC. The encoded protein is CASSFGLSEQFF.